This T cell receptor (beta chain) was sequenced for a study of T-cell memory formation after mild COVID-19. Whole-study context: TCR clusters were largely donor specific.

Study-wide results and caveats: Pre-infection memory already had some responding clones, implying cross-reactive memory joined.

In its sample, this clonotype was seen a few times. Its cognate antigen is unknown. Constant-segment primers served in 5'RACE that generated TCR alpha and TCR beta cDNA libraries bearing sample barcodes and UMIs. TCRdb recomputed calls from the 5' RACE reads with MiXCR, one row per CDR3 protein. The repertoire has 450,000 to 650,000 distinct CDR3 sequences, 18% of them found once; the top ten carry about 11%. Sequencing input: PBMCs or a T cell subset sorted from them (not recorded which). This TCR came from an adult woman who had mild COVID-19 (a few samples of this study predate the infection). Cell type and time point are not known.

CDR3 bases: TGTGCCAGCAGCGGTTGGGGGGGAGATACGCAGTATTTT. The encoded protein is CASSGWGGDTQYF. The genes are TRBV7-3 and TRBJ2-3, with 7 bases matching TRBD2. Trimming took 5 bases from V and 5 from J; bases not matched to a gene: 4. Germline V CDR1 and CDR2: SGHTA, FQGTGA. The CDR3 is made up of 13 amino acids.